What follows is one T cell receptor (beta chain) and its context. The antigen remains undetermined. This specimen comes from a study of blood T cells in healthy people across ages. Whole-study findings and limits: TCR beta diversity, measured per million T cells, fell in a roughly linear way with age. Donor CMV status was unknown, possibly confounding expanded clonotype changes.

The germline V gene has CDR1 LGHNA and CDR2 YSLEER. V gave up 3 bases and J gave up 11 bases; unmatched junction bases: 18. CDR3 size: 17 residues. A second PCR of about 7 to 12 cycles used a sample-barcoded 5' primer and a J-beta primer mix. Every molecule of cDNA carried a tag from a template-switch adaptor with 12 random nucleotides. TCRdb re-called the 5' RACE reads through MiXCR, storing one row per CDR3 protein. This table has approximately 350,000 distinct CDR3 sequences, approximately 47% appearing once. This TCR was sampled from a man in his sixties in good health. The specimen was blood. This chain connects TRBV4-3 to TRBJ2-5; 10 nucleotides agree with TRBD2. CDR3 nucleotides: TGCGCCAGCAGCCAGAGTCGACTAGCGGGCCCCTACAATGAGCAGTACTTC. Its translation is CASSQSRLAGPYNEQYF.